This T cell receptor beta chain is drawn from a study of regulatory T cells in long-lasting Graves disease (dated by TCRdb to the early 2020s). In the study overall: Patients with newly diagnosed Graves' disease had been on antithyroid drugs for under 3 months. Persistent Graves' disease patients were compared with newly diagnosed Graves' disease patients by peripheral blood TCR sequencing and RNA sequencing. TCR sequencing covered 13 persistent and roughly 20 newly diagnosed Graves' disease patients, approximately 33 samples in total. The study was conducted in China and was registered as a clinical trial. Results and caveats for the whole study, not just this receptor: The small sample size was acknowledged by the authors as a limitation that may reduce accuracy. A larger number of public clonotypes was shared among persistent patients (approximately 3,000) than among newly diagnosed patients (approximately 930). Sequencing and analysis were restricted to the TCR beta chain. TRBV28, TRBJ1-2 and TRBJ2-5 were preferentially used in persistent disease, while TRBV20-1 and TRBJ2-1 were favored in newly diagnosed disease. Persistent Graves' disease patients showed lower TCR Shannon entropy and fewer highly expanded clones than newly diagnosed patients, suggesting clonal expansion. The study examined only peripheral blood because the primary lesion, thyroid tissue, could not be accessed.

The library was built by means of multiplex PCR. The run used an Illumina HiSeq 4000. To build TCR beta libraries, CDR3 regions were amplified by Arm-PCR using iRepertoire HTBI primers. Before sequencing, the PCR products went through gel purification. Processing in the source paper ran as follows. A total of 62 TRBV and some 15 TRBJ segments were identified across samples and were used for gene usage analysis of CDR3 amino acid clonotypes. COPE and FqMerger were used to merge filtered high-quality paired reads into contigs. Contigs were aligned with BLAST to IMGT TRBV, TRBD and TRBJ reference genes, and CDR3 was defined per IMGT. Any clonotype with a frequency above 0.1% was counted as a highly expanded clone. Shannon entropy was used to measure repertoire diversity, and the Gini coefficient was used to measure V-J evenness. Public clonotypes were defined as clonotypes shared by more than one individual. TCRdb ran its own pipeline on the public reads, namely fastp trimming at Q25 and MiXCR clone calling, and kept in-frame beta chains. Each CDR3 protein gets just one entry, which takes the most common genes and DNA from the rows behind it. None of the V and J calls come from the authors' own analysis; TCRdb made them. Present in this sample are about 220,000 distinct CDR3 sequences, roughly 19% of which were seen just once. About 12% of the sample lies in the top ten.

V is clipped by 4 bases and J by 10 bases, and the sequence between their germline boundaries is 14 bases long. Sequences SQVTM (CDR1) and ANQGSEA (CDR2) are obtained from the germline V gene. Counted from cysteine to phenylalanine, this CDR3 has 12 amino acids. This entry keeps only the CDR3 DNA: 36 bases, framed from base 1. As to this clonotype: Its binding antigen is unknown. Base quality data are lacking; no much larger clone is found one base away.

The sample's time point, from its label and the paper: newly diagnosed GD, antithyroid drugs for less than 3 months. For both TCR sequencing and RNA sequencing, RNA was extracted from PBMCs using TRIzol. The diagnosis of Graves' disease followed American Thyroid Association guidelines. The patients came from an endocrinology department in Xi'an, China. From each patient, nine milliliters of peripheral blood was collected into an EDTA anticoagulant tube. Ficoll Paque Plus density gradient separation was used to isolate PBMCs, and no additional T cell sorting was done. An Agilent 2100 Bioanalyzer and agarose gel were used to check RNA quality, while a NanoDrop 2000 measured RNA concentration. Separately, the same data were catalogued under a study of T cells in Graves' hyperthyroidism and ophthalmopathy. Drawing on the second study: Stable Graves' hyperthyroidism was defined as no progression to ophthalmopathy during 18 months of follow-up. Hyperthyroidism patients were aged 18 to 65 years and newly diagnosed, with disease duration of less than 2 months. Exclusion was applied to patients with uncontrolled infections, other autoimmune diseases, pregnancy or lactation. Diagnoses relied on clinical symptoms, serum thyroxine and TRAb, thyroid ultrasound and orbital computed tomography. The first round of RT-PCR for the TCR CDR3 was performed with the HTBI primer set and the Qiagen OneStep RT-PCR kit. Blood samples also contained most of the expanded thyroid clonotypes (frequency above 0.001), which suggests that blood repertoires may reflect thyroid immune responses. A model built on a 13 V-J signature distinguished ophthalmopathy from stable hyperthyroidism, reaching about 89% sensitivity and about 81% specificity in cross-validation and 80%/75% in testing. In validation, progression to ophthalmopathy was predicted by the model with 55% to 71% sensitivity and nearly 75% specificity, a median of 6.5 months before onset. To identify TCR V-J signatures that set the groups apart, the researchers used a discovery cohort of 100 patients, made up of under 45 with Graves' ophthalmopathy and 57 with stable Graves' hyperthyroidism. An independent validation cohort of around 19 hyperthyroidism patients and about 15 patients who later progressed to ophthalmopathy tested prospective prediction of ophthalmopathy. The roughly 90 discovery patients were divided at random into training and test sets in a 7:3 ratio. In addition, the study compared T-cell repertoires in thyroid tissue and in blood from roughly 6 Graves' hyperthyroidism patients. Following sampling, methimazole starting at 30 mg daily was given to hyperthyroidism patients, and high-dose intravenous methylprednisolone was given to ophthalmopathy patients. Libraries were constructed in a second round of multiplex PCR, after which size selection and purification were performed. Sequencing of the libraries was done on an Illumina HiSeq2000 using paired-end 100 bp reads. SOAPnuke was used to process the raw data, with reads discarded if the reads contained adapters or uncalled bases, had a mean Phred below 15, or lacked an exact constant-primer or identifier match. High-quality paired reads were merged with COPE v1.2.5, and unique nucleotide sequences were defined as clonotypes. Clonotypes were aligned to IMGT TRBV, TRBD and TRBJ reference segments using MiTCR v1.1. Only V-J combinations with frequency above 0.0001, covering 99% to 99.2% of repertoires, were analysed. A TCS score was defined as the ratio between F50 (clonal expansion) and ExV (chaos), using BLOSUM62-based TCRdist between CDR3 peptides within each V-J. Welch's t-statistics and random forest reduced 500 to 550 V-J features to under 15, which were used in a naive Bayes classifier (R e1071). Sample size was not statistically predetermined, and blinding of investigators to group allocation was not performed. The paper describes TCR Vbeta CDR3 sequencing of 120 to 150 peripheral blood samples, made up of some 40 ophthalmopathy patients, some 76 hyperthyroidism patients and 17 progressor patients.

This TCR derives from a woman under 40 with Graves disease. Donor details come from another sample of the same person, matched by shared clones. The chain is encoded by TRBV29-1 joined to TRBJ1-5, with TRBD1 as a weak D call on 6 bases. The specimen was peripheral blood mononuclear cells (PBMCs), collected at new diagnosis, from a patient treated with antithyroid drugs. The sequence in DNA is TGCAGCGTTGGGGACAAAGGCACCCCCCAGCATTTT. This yields the protein CSVGDKGTPQHF.